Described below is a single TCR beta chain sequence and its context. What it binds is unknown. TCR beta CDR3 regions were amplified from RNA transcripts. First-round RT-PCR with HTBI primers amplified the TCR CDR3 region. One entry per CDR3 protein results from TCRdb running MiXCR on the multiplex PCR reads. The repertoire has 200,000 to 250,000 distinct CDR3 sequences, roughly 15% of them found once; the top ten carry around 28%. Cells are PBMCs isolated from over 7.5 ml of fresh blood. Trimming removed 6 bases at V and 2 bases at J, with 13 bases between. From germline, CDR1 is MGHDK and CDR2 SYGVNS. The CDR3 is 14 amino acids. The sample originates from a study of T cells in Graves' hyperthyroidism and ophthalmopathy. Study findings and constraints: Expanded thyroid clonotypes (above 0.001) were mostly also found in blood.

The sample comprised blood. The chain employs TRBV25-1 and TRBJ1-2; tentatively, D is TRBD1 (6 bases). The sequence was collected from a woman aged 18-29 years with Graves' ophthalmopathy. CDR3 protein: CASSGQTLNYGYTF. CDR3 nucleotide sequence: TGTGCCAGCAGCGGACAGACTTTAAACTATGGCTACACCTTC.